The clone carrying this T cell receptor (beta chain) was seen a single time. Authors' processing steps: Reference gene primer amplification gave estimated nucleated cell counts. Only in-frame clones appear in the TCRdb table, and some are missing; sequencing was by immunoSEQ multiplex PCR. D and trimming come from the DNA, and the V and J calls and clone size come from that table. The data contain 310,000 or so clones, around 87% of them singletons. The data originate from a study of blood T cell repertoires in COVID-19. Across the study: Whether acute or convalescent, the COVID-19 samples came from the United States, Italy and Spain. PBMCs, B-cell-depleted T cells, or T cells provided the cDNA or gDNA that made up the material.

Germline V gene sequence: CDR1 SGHTA, CDR2 FQGNSA. V was trimmed by 0 bases and J by 5 bases, leaving 11 bases between them. This CDR3 region has 14 residues. The chain carries TRBV7-2 and TRBJ2-7; D perhaps matches TRBD1 (5 bases). The sample consisted of peripheral blood. The source is a man over 45 with active or convalescent COVID-19. CDR3 protein: CASSLAGLGHEQYF. In DNA, the CDR3 is TGTGCCAGCAGCTTAGCGGGGCTAGGCCACGAGCAGTACTTC.